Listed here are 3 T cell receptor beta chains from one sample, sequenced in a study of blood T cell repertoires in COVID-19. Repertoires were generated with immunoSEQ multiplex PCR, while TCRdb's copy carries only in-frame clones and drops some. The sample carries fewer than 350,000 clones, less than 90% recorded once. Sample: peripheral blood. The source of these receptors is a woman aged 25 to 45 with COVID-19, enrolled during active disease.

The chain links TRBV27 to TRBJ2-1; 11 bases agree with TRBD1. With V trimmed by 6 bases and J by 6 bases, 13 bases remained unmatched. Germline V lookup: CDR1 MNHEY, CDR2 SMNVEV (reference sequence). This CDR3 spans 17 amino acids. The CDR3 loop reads CASRRTGGALSRNEQFF. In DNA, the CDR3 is TGTGCCAGCAGAAGGACAGGGGGCGCGCTCTCTCGCAATGAGCAGTTCTTC.

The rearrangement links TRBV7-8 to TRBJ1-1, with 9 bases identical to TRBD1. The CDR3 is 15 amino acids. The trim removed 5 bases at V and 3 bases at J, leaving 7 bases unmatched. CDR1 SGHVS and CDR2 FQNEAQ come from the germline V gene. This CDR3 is CASSPHRGLDTEAFF. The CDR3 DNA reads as TGTGCCAGCAGCCCGCACAGGGGGCTGGACACTGAAGCTTTCTTT.

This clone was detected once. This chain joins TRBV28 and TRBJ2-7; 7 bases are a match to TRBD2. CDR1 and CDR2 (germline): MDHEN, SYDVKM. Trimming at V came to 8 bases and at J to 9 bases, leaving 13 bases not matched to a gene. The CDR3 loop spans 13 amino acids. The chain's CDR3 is CASQGGFPLRQYF. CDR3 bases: TGTGCCAGCCAGGGAGGGTTTCCTCTTCGGCAGTACTTC. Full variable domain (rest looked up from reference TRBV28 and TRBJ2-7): DVKVTQSSRYLVKRTGEKVFLECVQDMDHENMFWYRQDPGLGLRLIYFSYDVKMKEKGDIPEGYSVSREKKERFSLILESASTNQTSMYLCASQGGFPLRQYFGPGTRLTVT.